The 27 T cell receptor beta chains reported below all come from one sample, sequenced in a study of blood T cell repertoires in COVID-19. Produced via immunoSEQ multiplex PCR; TCRdb's table is partial and in-frame only. The table lists some 250,000 clones, 75% to 90% of them singletons. Material for sequencing was peripheral blood. All receptors come from a man aged 40-50 years with acute or convalescent COVID-19.

This clone was counted between two and nine times. The chain joins TRBV5-1 to TRBJ2-7; 10 nucleotides align to TRBD2. The CDR3 is 17 residues long. V lost 2 bases, J lost 0 bases, and 8 bases stayed unmatched. The germline CDR1 and CDR2 sequences are SGHRS and YFSETQ. CDR3 nucleotide sequence: TGCGCCAGCAGCTTTCGACCCGGGACTAGCGACTCCTACGAGCAGTACTTC. Residues: CASSFRPGTSDSYEQYF.

The genes are TRBV9 and TRBJ1-6; unclear D gene. V was trimmed by 3 bases and J by 0 bases, leaving 7 bases between them. This CDR3 has 15 residues. Per germline, CDR1 SGDLS and CDR2 YYNGEE. In DNA form, the CDR3 reads TGTGCCAGCAGCGCGGGGAGCTCCTATAATTCACCCCTCCACTTT. Amino acid sequence: CASSAGSSYNSPLHF.

The V and J genes are TRBV19 and TRBJ1-5, with D possibly matching TRBD1 (5 bases). CDR1 and CDR2 from the germline V gene are LNHDA and SQIVND (reference sequence). The CDR3 consists of 17 residues. Trimming took 5 bases from V and 1 from J, leaving 18 bases between them. CDR3 sequence reads: CASSPGTPPRSNQPQHF. The CDR3 DNA sequence: TGTGCCAGTAGTCCCGGGACTCCTCCCCGAAGCAATCAGCCCCAGCATTTT.

CDR3 bases: TGTGCCAGCAGTGCACTAGCGGGGCAAGAGACCCAGTACTTC. Translated, it gives CASSALAGQETQYF. V and J are TRBV6-2 or TRBV6-3 and TRBJ2-5; 10 positions agree with TRBD2. CDR3 length: 14 amino acids. Germline V lookup: CDR1 MNHEY, CDR2 SVGEGT. The V gene end was trimmed by 5 bases and the J gene end by 2 bases; junction bases not matched to a gene: 2.

The V and J genes are TRBV5-4 and TRBJ1-1, with TRBD1 identical over 9 bases. The germline gives CDR1 SGHNT, CDR2 YYREEE (reference sequence). V was pared by 4 bases and J by 5 bases, with 9 bases of the junction left unmatched. This CDR3 comprises 15 residues. The CDR3 loop reads CASSVGGTGRTEAFF. In DNA, the CDR3 is TGTGCCAGCAGCGTAGGGGGGACAGGGAGGACTGAAGCTTTCTTT.

The chain carries TRBV3-1 (or the pseudogene TRBV3-2) and TRBJ2-7; a weak D match, TRBD2 (6 bases). The CDR3 extends over 12 amino acids. Between the trimmed V and J ends, which lost 2 bases and 6 bases, there was a span of 8 bases. Germline CDR1 and CDR2: LGHDT and YNNKEL (reference sequence). CDR3 nucleotide sequence: TGTGCCAGCAGCCAAAGGGGAGGCGAGCAGTACTTC. Translated: CASSQRGGEQYF.

This clone was observed a single time. This chain connects TRBV19 to TRBJ1-5; possibly TRBD1 for D (6 bases). V lost 7 bases to trimming and J lost 6 bases, with 16 bases between them. Germline V gene lookup returns CDR1 LNHDA and CDR2 SQIVND (reference sequence). The CDR3 extends over 14 amino acids. The CDR3 DNA reads as TGTGCCAGTACAATGCAGGGAGGGGGTCAGCCCCAGCATTTT. The encoded protein is CASTMQGGGQPQHF.

The V gene is TRBV3-1 (or the pseudogene TRBV3-2), the J gene TRBJ1-2; 8 bases map to TRBD1. CDR3 size: 15 residues. Germline CDR1 and CDR2: LGHDT and YNNKEL (reference sequence). J was trimmed by 1 base and V by 0 bases; bases with no gene match: 1. CDR3 DNA: TGTGCCAGCAGCCAAGAAACAGGGGGTAACTATGGCTACACCTTC. It is translated as CASSQETGGNYGYTF.

The chain carries TRBV4-2 and TRBJ2-3, with D perhaps matching TRBD1 (5 bases). This CDR3 is built from 15 residues. Germline-derived CDR1 and CDR2 are LGHNA and YNFKEQ. The V and J ends lost 1 base and 0 bases respectively, with 8 bases between them. The CDR3 coding sequence is TGTGCCAGCAGCCAAGTGCAGGGAAGCACAGATACGCAGTATTTT. Translation gives CASSQVQGSTDTQYF.

The J gene is TRBJ1-1, the V gene TRBV3-1 (or the pseudogene TRBV3-2); no clear D gene. The CDR3 has 17 amino acids. Trimming removed 1 base from V and 1 base from J, with 16 bases in between. Germline V gene data show CDR1 as LGHDT and CDR2 as YNNKEL (reference sequence). CDR3 DNA sequence: TGTGCCAGCAGCCAAGTCTATGATTTTAACAGGAACACTGAAGCTTTCTTT. Its translation: CASSQVYDFNRNTEAFF.

This clone was counted between two and nine times. V usage is TRBV29-1 and J usage is TRBJ1-3; D is unresolved. Germline V gives CDR1 SQVTM, CDR2 ANQGSEA. The CDR3 is made up of 13 amino acids. V was cut by 4 bases and J by 0 bases, with 7 bases left in between. The CDR3 nucleotides read TGCAGCGTTGGCACCAGCTCTGGAAACACCATATATTTT. It encodes CSVGTSSGNTIYF.

This chain links TRBV20-1 with TRBJ1-2; D ambiguous. V was pared by 3 bases and J by 7 bases, with 9 bases between. This CDR3 contains 11 residues. Germline CDR1 is DFQATT and CDR2 is SNEGSKA (reference sequence). CDR3 sequence: CSARYGGGYTF. CDR3 nucleotides: TGCAGTGCTAGGTACGGAGGTGGCTACACCTTC.

The rearrangement uses TRBV7-2 and TRBJ2-1; TRBD2 matches at 8 bases. Germline V gives CDR1 SGHTA, CDR2 FQGNSA. The ends lost 5 bases at V and 2 bases at J; junction bases unmatched: 8. This CDR3 comprises 16 residues. For the CDR3, the DNA is TGTGCCAGCAGCGTCCGGGGGGGGACCCCCTACAATGAGCAGTTCTTC. The encoded protein is CASSVRGGTPYNEQFF.

This chain connects TRBV3-1 (or the pseudogene TRBV3-2) to TRBJ1-1; D call uncertain. This CDR3 is 12 amino acids long. From germline, CDR1 is LGHDT and CDR2 YNNKEL (reference sequence). Trimming removed 1 base at V and 11 bases at J, with 11 bases between. The CDR3 DNA sequence: TGTGCCAGCAGCCAAGGGATGGCGAGGGCTTTCTTT. Residues: CASSQGMARAFF.

The rearrangement links TRBV19 to TRBJ2-7; the match to TRBD1 covers 11 bases. Per the germline V gene, CDR1 is LNHDA and CDR2 is SQIVND (reference sequence). The CDR3 is made up of 14 amino acids. After removal of 6 bases from V and 2 bases from J, the junction contained 3 bases not matched to a gene. The CDR3 DNA sequence: TGTGCCAGTAGCGGGACAGGGGGACCCTACGAGCAGTACTTC. It yields the protein CASSGTGGPYEQYF.

The rearrangement uses TRBV6-5 and TRBJ1-2; TRBD1 matches 7 bases. Looked up from germline, CDR1 is MNHEY and CDR2 is SVGAGI. This CDR3 spans 14 amino acids. The J segment lost 2 bases and the V segment lost 7 bases, leaving 7 bases of the junction unmatched. CDR3 region: CASILDRSNYGYTF. The CDR3 region has the DNA TGTGCCAGCATCTTGGACAGGAGCAACTATGGCTACACCTTC.

The gene calls are TRBV5-1 and TRBJ2-2; D is unclear. Trimming stripped 4 bases from V and 1 base from J, with 17 bases between. Germline CDR1 reads SGHRS; CDR2 reads YFSETQ. This CDR3 has 17 residues. The CDR3 DNA sequence: TGCGCCAGCAGCCCCCGAGGATTGGCGGAGAACACCGGGGAGCTGTTTTTT. This codes for CASSPRGLAENTGELFF.

The chain uses TRBV7-2 and TRBJ2-6; tentative D call: TRBD2 (5 bases). CDR1 and CDR2 (germline): SGHTA, FQGNSA. This CDR3 spans 16 amino acids. Trimming stripped 5 bases from V and 1 base from J, with 12 bases between. CDR3 in amino acids: CASSAATGSGANVLTF. As DNA, the CDR3 is TGTGCCAGCAGCGCTGCTACGGGGTCTGGGGCCAACGTCCTGACTTTC.

The chain has TRBV15 and TRBJ1-4; D gene uncertain. V gave up 0 bases and J gave up 2 bases, with 7 bases separating them. Germline V CDR1 and CDR2: LNHNV, YYDKDF (reference sequence). There are 15 residues in the CDR3. The CDR3 here is CATSRDARTNEKLFF. The DNA for the CDR3 is TGTGCCACCAGCAGAGATGCACGGACTAATGAAAAACTGTTTTTT.

This clone was counted only a few times. Within the sample, other DNA sequences also encode this same CDR3. The chain couples TRBV6-5 to TRBJ1-3, with D perhaps matching TRBD1 (6 bases). Germline loops: CDR1 MNHEY, CDR2 SVGAGI. Trimming removed 4 bases from V and 4 bases from J, with 14 bases in between. The CDR3 is made up of 15 amino acids. Here the CDR3 reads CASSSPQGLGNTIYF. CDR3 in DNA: TGTGCCAGCAGTTCTCCGCAGGGGCTCGGAAACACCATATATTTT.

This CDR3 reads CASSPGQGNYGYTF. DNA of the CDR3: TGTGCCAGCAGCCCCGGACAGGGAAACTATGGCTACACCTTC. The chain recombines TRBV5-4 with TRBJ1-2; 8 bases align to TRBD1. This CDR3 comprises 14 residues. The germline V gene has CDR1 SGHNT and CDR2 YYREEE (reference sequence). The V segment lost 4 bases and the J segment 2 bases; nucleotides outside the gene matches: 4. Filled out from reference TRBV5-4 and TRBJ1-2, the complete variable domain reads ETGVTQSPTHLIKTRGQQVTLRCSSQSGHNTVSWYQQALGQGPQFIFQYYREEENGRGNFPPRFSGLQFPNYSSELNVNALELDDSALYLCASSPGQGNYGYTFGSGTRLTVV.

For this clone: The same CDR3 also results from other DNA sequences found in this sample. This rearrangement joins TRBV5-4 to TRBJ1-4; TRBD1 matches 9 bases. Trimming cost V 4 bases and J 8 bases; bases outside gene matches: 9. The CDR3 spans 15 residues. Germline V CDR1 and CDR2: SGHNT, YYREEE (reference sequence). The CDR3 nucleotides read TGTGCCAGCAGCCGTGGGACAGGGTACAACGAAAAACTGTTTTTT. It is translated as CASSRGTGYNEKLFF.

V is TRBV6-5 and J is TRBJ1-1; no definite D call. CDR3 length: 16 residues. V lost 0 bases to trimming and J lost 1 base, with 12 bases between them. Germline V lookup: CDR1 MNHEY, CDR2 SVGAGI. The CDR3 region has the DNA TGTGCCAGCAGTTACTCGGCCGCGGGGTCGAACACTGAAGCTTTCTTT. The encoded protein is CASSYSAAGSNTEAFF.

V is TRBV27 and J is TRBJ2-5; TRBD2 matches at 13 bases. CDR1 is MNHEY and CDR2 is SMNVEV in the germline V gene (reference sequence). The V segment lost 6 bases and the J segment 5 bases; nucleotides outside the gene matches: 6. The CDR3 length is 15 residues. CDR3 sequence (DNA): TGTGCCAGCAGCAGACTAGCGGGAGGAATTGAGACCCAGTACTTC. It translates to CASSRLAGGIETQYF.

Concerning this clone itself: This sample includes further DNA sequences coding for the same CDR3. This sequence joins TRBV24-1 and TRBJ2-1, with 8 positions matching TRBD2. The trim removed 10 bases at V and 7 bases at J, leaving 5 bases unmatched. The CDR3 runs 12 residues. CDR1 is KGHDR and CDR2 is SFDVKD in the germline V gene. The CDR3 coding sequence is TGTGCCACTAGCGGGACCGGGAATGAGCAGTTCTTC. Translated, it gives CATSGTGNEQFF.

The chain is built from TRBV12-5 and TRBJ2-1; D remains ambiguous. CDR1 and CDR2 (germline): LGHNT, FRNRAP. This CDR3 is built from 15 residues. Trimming removed 2 bases from V and 0 bases from J, with 8 bases in between. CDR3 sequence: CASGLKQSSYNEQFF. CDR3 coding DNA: TGTGCTAGTGGTTTGAAACAGAGCTCCTACAATGAGCAGTTCTTC.

The V call is TRBV19, the J call TRBJ1-1; weak D call: TRBD1 (5 bases). The CDR3 loop spans 13 amino acids. The germline V gene has CDR1 LNHDA and CDR2 SQIVND (reference sequence). Trimming shortened V by 7 bases and J by 0 bases, and 9 bases separated the two germline ends. CDR3 residues: CASTWGVNTEAFF. Written as DNA, the CDR3 is TGTGCCAGTACTTGGGGGGTGAACACTGAAGCTTTCTTT.